This T cell receptor (beta chain) stems from a study of blood T cell repertoires in COVID-19. The wider study: Both acute and convalescent COVID-19 samples were obtained from the United States, Italy and Spain. The analysed material was cDNA or gDNA that came from T cells, B-cell-depleted T cells, or PBMCs.

The CDR3 is 13 amino acids. Trimming cost V 6 bases and J 9 bases, with 12 bases left between them. Germline CDR1 and CDR2: MNHNY and SVGAGI (reference sequence). In the study's own analysis: Scientists estimated how many nucleated cells there were by amplifying reference gene primers. Measured with immunoSEQ multiplex PCR; TCRdb has only the in-frame clones, and not every one. V and J calls plus clone size are reproduced from that table; the DNA served to infer D and trimming. The sample carries some 220,000 clones, 80% to 90% recorded once. This chain connects TRBV6-6 to TRBJ1-6; D gene unclear. Sequencing used peripheral blood. This receptor was identified in a man aged 45-65 years with active or convalescent COVID-19. DNA of the CDR3: TGTGCCAGCAGAGAGTGGTACGGTTCACCCCTCCACTTT. Translated, it gives CASREWYGSPLHF.